Detailed here is one T cell receptor beta chain. This entry comes from a study of blood T cell repertoires in COVID-19. In the study overall: There were acute and convalescent COVID-19 samples, and they came from the United States, Italy and Spain. Sources were T cells, B-cell-depleted T cells, or PBMCs; the material itself was cDNA or gDNA.

Libraries were prepared by immunoSEQ multiplex PCR; TCRdb keeps only in-frame clonotypes and omits some of them. The sample consists of 95,000 to 150,000 clones, under 90% of them appearing once. With V trimmed by 4 bases and J by 9 bases, 9 bases remained unmatched. CDR3 length: 13 residues. Germline loops: CDR1 SGHDT, CDR2 YYEEEE. The sequence derives from a woman in her 70s with acute or convalescent COVID-19. The sample comprised peripheral blood. V gene TRBV5-6 combines with J gene TRBJ2-7, with 8 nucleotides matching TRBD1. CDR3 DNA: TGTGCCAGCAGCAGAGACAGGGGACCAGGGCAGTACGTC. This encodes CASSRDRGPGQYV.